This paragraph reports one T cell receptor beta chain. Its specificity is unknown. The germline gives CDR1 GTSNPN, CDR2 SVGIG (reference sequence). The length of the CDR3 is 12 residues. Deletions cut 2 bases from V and 7 bases from J, with 12 bases between. The data were obtained in a study of CD8+ T cells in alopecia areata. At the level of the study: Patients in the treated group were given tofacitinib by mouth, 5 to 10 mg twice a day.

Treatment described: oral pan-JAK inhibitor, 5-10 mg twice daily. Obtained from alopecia areata patients were lesional scalp punch biopsies along with peripheral blood. In each case, RNA was isolated and then reverse transcribed into cDNA as the sequencing template. Sequencing was performed with immunoSEQ multiplex PCR; in TCRdb, only in-frame clones are kept and a portion is missing. The table lists 190,000 or so clones, more than 55% of them singletons, with approximately 3.4% in the top ten. Study-level findings and limits: Mice gave a clearer picture of TCR sharing than patients did, possibly for HLA-related reasons. Having just one nonresponder leaves the connection between baseline CD8+ expansion and response unresolved.

Specimen: CD4+ T cells sorted from blood, collected at week 4, from a patient treated with tofacitinib. The V call is TRBV30, the J call TRBJ2-7; possibly TRBD1 for D (5 bases). This sequence originates from a human donor with alopecia areata. The CDR3 is CAWSLTAIEQYF. CDR3 DNA: TGTGCCTGGAGTCTGACAGCTATAGAGCAGTACTTC.